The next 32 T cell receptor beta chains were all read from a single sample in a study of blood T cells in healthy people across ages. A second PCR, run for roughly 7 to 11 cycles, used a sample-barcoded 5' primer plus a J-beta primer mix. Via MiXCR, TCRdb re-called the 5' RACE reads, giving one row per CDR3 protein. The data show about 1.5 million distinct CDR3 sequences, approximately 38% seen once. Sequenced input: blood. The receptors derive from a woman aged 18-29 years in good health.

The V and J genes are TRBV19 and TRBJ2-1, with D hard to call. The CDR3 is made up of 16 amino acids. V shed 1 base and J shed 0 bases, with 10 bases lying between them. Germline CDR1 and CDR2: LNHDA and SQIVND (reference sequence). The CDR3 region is CASSIAPVSSYNEQFF. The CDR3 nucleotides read TGTGCCAGTAGTATAGCCCCAGTCTCCTCCTACAATGAGCAGTTCTTC. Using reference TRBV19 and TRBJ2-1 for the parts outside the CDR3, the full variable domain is DGGITQSPKYLFRKEGQNVTLSCEQNLNHDAMYWYRQDPGQGLRLIYYSQIVNDFQKGDIAEGYSVSREKKESFPLTVTSAQKNPTAFYLCASSIAPVSSYNEQFFGPGTRLTVL.

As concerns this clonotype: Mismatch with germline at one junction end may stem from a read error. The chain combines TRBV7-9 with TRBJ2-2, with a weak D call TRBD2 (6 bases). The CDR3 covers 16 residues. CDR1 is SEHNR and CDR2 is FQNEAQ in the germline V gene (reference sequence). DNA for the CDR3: TGTGCAAGCAGCTTAGCACCGGGAGCGAACACCGGGGAGCTGTTTTTT. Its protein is CASSLAPGANTGELFF.

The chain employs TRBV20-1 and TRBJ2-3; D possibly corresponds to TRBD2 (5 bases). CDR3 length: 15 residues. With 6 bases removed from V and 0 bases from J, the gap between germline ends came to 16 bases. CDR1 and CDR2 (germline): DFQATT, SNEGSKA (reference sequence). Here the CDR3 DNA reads TGCAGTGCCACGAACTCTGGAGGCAGCACAGATACGCAGTATTTT. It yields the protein CSATNSGGSTDTQYF.

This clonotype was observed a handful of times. CDR3 loop: CASSSQRGGMNEQFF. CDR3 DNA sequence: TGTGCCAGCAGCTCCCAGCGGGGGGGCATGAATGAGCAGTTCTTC. This chain links TRBV7-2 with TRBJ2-1, with TRBD2 identical over 10 bases. The CDR3 has 15 amino acids. Germline values: CDR1 SGHTA, CDR2 FQGNSA. J lost 7 bases, V lost 4 bases, and 7 bases had no gene match.

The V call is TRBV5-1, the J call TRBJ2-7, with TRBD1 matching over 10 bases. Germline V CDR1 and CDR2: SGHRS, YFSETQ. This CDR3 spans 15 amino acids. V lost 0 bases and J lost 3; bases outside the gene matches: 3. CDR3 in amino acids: CASSLEGTGVYEQYF. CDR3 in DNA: TGCGCCAGCAGCTTGGAAGGGACAGGGGTCTACGAGCAGTACTTC.

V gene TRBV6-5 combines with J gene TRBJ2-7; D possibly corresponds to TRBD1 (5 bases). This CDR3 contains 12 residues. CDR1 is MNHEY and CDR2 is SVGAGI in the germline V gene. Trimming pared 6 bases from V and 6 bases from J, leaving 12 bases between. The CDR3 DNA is TGTGCCAGCAGCCCGACAGTGTTCGAGCAGTACTTC. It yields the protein CASSPTVFEQYF.

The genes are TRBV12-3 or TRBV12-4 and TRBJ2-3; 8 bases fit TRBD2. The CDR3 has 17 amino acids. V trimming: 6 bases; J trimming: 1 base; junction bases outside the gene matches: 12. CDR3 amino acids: CASSINGGRKGTDTQYF. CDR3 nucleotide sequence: TGTGCCAGCAGCATTAACGGCGGGAGGAAGGGCACAGATACGCAGTATTTT.

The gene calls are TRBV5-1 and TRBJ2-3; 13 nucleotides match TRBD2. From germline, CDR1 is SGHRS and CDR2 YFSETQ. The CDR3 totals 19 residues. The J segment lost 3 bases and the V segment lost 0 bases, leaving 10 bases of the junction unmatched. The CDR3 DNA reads TGCGCCAGCAGCTTGGGGGGTCACCGGACTAGCGGGGGAACAGATACGCAGTATTTT. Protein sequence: CASSLGGHRTSGGTDTQYF.

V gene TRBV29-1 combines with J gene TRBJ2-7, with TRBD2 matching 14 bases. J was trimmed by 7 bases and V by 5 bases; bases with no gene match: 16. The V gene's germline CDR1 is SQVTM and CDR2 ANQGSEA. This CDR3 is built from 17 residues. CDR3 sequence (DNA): TGCAGCGTTCAACTCCTGACTAGCGGGAGGGCCTTCAATGAGCAGTACTTC. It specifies CSVQLLTSGRAFNEQYF.

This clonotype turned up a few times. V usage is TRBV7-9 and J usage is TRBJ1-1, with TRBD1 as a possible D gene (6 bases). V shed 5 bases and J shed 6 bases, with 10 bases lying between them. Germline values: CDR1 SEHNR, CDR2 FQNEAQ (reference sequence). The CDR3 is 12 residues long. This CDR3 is CASSPGASEAFF. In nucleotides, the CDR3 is TGTGCCAGCAGCCCGGGGGCCTCTGAAGCTTTCTTT.

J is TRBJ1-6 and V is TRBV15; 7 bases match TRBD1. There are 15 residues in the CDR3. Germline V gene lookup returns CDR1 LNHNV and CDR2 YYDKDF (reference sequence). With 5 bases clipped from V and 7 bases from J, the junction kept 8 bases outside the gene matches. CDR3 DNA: TGTGCCACCAGCGTAAGACAGGGCGGGAATTCACCCCTCCACTTT. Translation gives CATSVRQGGNSPLHF.

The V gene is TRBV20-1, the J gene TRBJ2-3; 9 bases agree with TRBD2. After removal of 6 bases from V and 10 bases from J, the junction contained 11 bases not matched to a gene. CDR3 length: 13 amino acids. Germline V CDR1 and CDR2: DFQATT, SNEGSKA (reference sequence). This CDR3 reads CSAVRGSGGPQYF. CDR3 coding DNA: TGCAGTGCCGTCAGGGGTAGCGGGGGTCCGCAGTATTTT.

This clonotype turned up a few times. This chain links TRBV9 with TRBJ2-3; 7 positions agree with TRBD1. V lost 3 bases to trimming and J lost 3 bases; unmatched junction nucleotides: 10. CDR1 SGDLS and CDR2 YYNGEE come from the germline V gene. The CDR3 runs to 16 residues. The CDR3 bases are TGTGCCAGCAGCGGAGACAGGGATGGATGGACAGATACGCAGTATTTT. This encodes CASSGDRDGWTDTQYF.

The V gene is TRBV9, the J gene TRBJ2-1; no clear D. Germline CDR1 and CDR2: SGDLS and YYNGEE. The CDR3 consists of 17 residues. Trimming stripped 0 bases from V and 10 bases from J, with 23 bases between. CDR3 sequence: CASSVAPSAGINYEQFF. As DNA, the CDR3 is TGTGCCAGCAGCGTAGCCCCCTCTGCAGGTATCAACTACGAGCAGTTCTTC.

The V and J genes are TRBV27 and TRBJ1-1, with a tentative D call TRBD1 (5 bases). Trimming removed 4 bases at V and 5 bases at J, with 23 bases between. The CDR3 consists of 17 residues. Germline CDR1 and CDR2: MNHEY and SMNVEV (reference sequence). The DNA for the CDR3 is TGTGCCAGCAGTTCCCACCGGGCCCTACTGGGGGAAACTGAAGCTTTCTTT. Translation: CASSSHRALLGETEAFF.

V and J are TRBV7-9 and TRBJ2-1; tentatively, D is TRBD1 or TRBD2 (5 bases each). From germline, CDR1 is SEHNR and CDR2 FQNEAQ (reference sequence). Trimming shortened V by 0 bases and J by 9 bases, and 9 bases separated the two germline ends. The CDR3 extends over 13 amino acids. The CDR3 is CASSLAEGSEQFF. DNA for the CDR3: TGTGCCAGCAGCTTAGCCGAGGGGAGTGAGCAGTTCTTC.

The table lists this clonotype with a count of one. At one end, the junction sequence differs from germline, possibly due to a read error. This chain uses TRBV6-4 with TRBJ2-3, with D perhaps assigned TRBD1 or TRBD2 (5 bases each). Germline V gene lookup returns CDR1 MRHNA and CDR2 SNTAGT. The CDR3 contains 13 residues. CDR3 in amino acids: CASSAASTGTQYF. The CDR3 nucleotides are TGTGCCAGCAGTGCGGCTAGCACAGGTACGCAGTATTTT.

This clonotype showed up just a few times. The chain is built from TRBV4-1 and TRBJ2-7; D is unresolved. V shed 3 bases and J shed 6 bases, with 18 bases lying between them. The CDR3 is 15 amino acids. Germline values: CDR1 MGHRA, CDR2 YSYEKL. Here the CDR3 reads CASSHPYRSVREQYF. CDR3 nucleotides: TGCGCCAGCAGCCACCCCTACCGCAGTGTCCGCGAGCAGTACTTC.

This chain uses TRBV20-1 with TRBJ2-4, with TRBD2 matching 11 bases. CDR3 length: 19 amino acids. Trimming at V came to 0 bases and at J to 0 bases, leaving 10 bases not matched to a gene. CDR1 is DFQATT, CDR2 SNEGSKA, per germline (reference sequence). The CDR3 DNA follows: TGCAGTGCTAGAGATAATGGGATAGCGGGGGGGCGAGCCAAAAACATTCAGTACTTC. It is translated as CSARDNGIAGGRAKNIQYF.

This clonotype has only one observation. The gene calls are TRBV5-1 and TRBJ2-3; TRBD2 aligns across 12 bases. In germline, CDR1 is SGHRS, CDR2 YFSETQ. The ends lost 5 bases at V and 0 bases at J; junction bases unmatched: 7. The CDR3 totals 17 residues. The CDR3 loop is CASSSVGTSGSTDTQYF. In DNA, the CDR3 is TGCGCCAGCAGTTCTGTTGGGACTAGCGGGAGCACAGATACGCAGTATTTT.

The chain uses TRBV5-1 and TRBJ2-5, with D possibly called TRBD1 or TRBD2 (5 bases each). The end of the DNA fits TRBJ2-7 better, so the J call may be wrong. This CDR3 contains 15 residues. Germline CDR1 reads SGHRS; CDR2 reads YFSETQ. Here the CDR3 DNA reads TGCGCCAGCAGCCACGGGACGAGCGAGATCTACGAGCAGTACTTC. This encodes CASSHGTSEIYEQYF.

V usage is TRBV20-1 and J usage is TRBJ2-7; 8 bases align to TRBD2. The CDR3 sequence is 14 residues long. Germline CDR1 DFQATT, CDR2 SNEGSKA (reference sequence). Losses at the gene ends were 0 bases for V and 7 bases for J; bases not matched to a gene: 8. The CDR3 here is CSARDGAPGGEQYF. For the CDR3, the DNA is TGCAGTGCTAGAGATGGCGCTCCGGGGGGGGAGCAGTACTTC.

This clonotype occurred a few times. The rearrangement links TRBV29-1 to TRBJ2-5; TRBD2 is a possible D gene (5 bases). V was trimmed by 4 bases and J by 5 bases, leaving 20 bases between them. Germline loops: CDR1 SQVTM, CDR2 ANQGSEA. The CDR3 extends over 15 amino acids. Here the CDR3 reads CSVVSPGPEGETQYF. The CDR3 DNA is TGCAGCGTTGTGTCCCCGGGCCCAGAGGGTGAGACCCAGTACTTC.

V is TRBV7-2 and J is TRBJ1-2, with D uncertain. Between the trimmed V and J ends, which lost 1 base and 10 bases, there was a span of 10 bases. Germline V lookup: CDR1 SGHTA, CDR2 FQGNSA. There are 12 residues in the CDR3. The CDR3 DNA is TGTGCCAGCAGCTTAGAGACCCGGAACTACACCTTC. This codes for CASSLETRNYTF.

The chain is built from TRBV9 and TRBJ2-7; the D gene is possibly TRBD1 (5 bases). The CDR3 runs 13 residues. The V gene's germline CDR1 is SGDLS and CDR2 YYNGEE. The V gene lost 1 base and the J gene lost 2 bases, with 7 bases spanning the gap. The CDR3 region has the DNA TGTGCCAGCAGCGTATCAGGGCCCTACGAGCAGTACTTC. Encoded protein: CASSVSGPYEQYF.

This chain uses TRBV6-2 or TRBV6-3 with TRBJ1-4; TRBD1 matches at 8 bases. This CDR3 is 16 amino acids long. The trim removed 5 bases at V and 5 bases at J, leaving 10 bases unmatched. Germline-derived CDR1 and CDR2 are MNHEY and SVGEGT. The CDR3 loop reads CASSQTGESRNEKLFF. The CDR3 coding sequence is TGTGCCAGCAGTCAGACAGGGGAAAGTAGGAATGAAAAACTGTTTTTT.

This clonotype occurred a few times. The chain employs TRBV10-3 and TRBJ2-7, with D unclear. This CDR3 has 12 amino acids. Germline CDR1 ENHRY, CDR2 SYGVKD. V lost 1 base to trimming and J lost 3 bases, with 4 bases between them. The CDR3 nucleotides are TGTGCCATCAGTGAGTTGGTCTACGAGCAGTACTTC. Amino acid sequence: CAISELVYEQYF.

CDR3 loop: CASNVARQSGGNTIYF. In DNA, the CDR3 is TGTGCCAGCAATGTGGCCCGCCAGAGCGGTGGAAACACCATATATTTT. The chain uses TRBV28 and TRBJ1-3; D remains unclear. The length of the CDR3 is 16 residues. The V end was cut by 7 bases, the J end by 3 bases, with 19 bases between. Per germline, CDR1 MDHEN and CDR2 SYDVKM.

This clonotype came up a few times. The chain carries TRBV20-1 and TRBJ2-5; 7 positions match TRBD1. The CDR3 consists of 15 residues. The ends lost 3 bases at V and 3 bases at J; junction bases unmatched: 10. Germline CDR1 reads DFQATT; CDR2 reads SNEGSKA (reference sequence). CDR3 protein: CSARGRQGDEETQYF. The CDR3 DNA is TGCAGTGCTAGGGGGCGACAGGGAGATGAAGAGACCCAGTACTTC.

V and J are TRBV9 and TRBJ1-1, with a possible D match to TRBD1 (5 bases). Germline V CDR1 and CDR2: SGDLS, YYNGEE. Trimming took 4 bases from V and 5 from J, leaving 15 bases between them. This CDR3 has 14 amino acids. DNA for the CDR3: TGTGCCAGCAGCCCCCGGGACCGCTTAACTGAAGCTTTCTTT. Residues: CASSPRDRLTEAFF.

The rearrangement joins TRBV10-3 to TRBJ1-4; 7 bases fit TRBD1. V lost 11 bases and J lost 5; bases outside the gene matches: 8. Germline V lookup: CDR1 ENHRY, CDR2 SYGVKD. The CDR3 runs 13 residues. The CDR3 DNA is TGTGCCGTCTCGGGACAGACCAATGAAAAACTGTTTTTT. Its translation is CAVSGQTNEKLFF.

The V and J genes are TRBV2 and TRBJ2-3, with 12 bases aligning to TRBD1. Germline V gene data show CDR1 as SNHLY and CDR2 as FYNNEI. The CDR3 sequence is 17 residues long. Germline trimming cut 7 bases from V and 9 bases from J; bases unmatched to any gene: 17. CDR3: CASIKGPGTGGVDTQYF. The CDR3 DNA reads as TGTGCCAGCATCAAAGGACCCGGGACAGGGGGCGTAGACACGCAGTATTTT.